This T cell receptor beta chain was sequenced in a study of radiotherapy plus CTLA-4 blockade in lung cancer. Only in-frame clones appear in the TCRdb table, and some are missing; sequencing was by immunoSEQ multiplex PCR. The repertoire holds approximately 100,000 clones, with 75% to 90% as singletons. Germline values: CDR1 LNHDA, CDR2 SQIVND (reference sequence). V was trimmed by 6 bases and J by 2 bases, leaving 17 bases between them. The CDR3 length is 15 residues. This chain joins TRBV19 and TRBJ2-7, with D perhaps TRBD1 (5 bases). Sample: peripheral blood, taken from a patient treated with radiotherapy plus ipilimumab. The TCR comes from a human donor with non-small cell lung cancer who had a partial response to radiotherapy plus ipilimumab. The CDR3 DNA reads TGTGCCAGTAGCCCCGACAGAATAGACCCCTACGAGCAGTACTTC. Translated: CASSPDRIDPYEQYF.